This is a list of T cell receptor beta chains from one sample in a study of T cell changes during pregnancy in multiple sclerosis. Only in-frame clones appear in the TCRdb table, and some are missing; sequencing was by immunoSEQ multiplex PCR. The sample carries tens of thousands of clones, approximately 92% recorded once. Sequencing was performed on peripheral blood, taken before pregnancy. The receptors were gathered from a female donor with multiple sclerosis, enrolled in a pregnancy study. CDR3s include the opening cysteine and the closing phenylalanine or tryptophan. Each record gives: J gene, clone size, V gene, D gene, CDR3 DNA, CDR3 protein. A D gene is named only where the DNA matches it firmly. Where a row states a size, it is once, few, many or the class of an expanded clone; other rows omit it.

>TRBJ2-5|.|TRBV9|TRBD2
TGTGCCAGCAGCCTAGCGGGAGAGCCGCGGGAGACCCAGTACTTC
CASSLAGEPRETQYF
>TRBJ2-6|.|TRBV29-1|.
TGCAGCGTTATCAGGGGTACCGGGGCCAACGTCCTGACTTTC
CSVIRGTGANVLTF
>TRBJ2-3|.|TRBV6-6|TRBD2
TGTGCCAGCAGCCTTAGCGGGAGCGGAGATACGCAGTATTTT
CASSLSGSGDTQYF
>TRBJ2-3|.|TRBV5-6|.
TGTGCCAGCAGCGAGCTAGCGCTCACAGATACGCAGTATTTT
CASSELALTDTQYF
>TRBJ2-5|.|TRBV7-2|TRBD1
TGTGCCAGCAGCTTATCCGGGACAGGGGCTCAGACCCAGTACTTC
CASSLSGTGAQTQYF
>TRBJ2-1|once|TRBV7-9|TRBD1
TGTGCCAGCCATCGGACAGGGCATGCAGGTGAGCAGTTCTTC
CASHRTGHAGEQFF
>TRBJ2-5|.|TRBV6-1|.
TGTGCCAGCAGTGAAGCCTTCGAGACCCAGTACTTC
CASSEAFETQYF
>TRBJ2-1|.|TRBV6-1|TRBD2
TGTGCCAGCAGTGCGGGGGGCGGGAGGGCTTACAATGAGCAGTTCTTC
CASSAGGGRAYNEQFF
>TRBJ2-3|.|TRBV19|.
TGTGCCAGTAGAAAAACCGGGACTGCAGATACGCAGTATTTT
CASRKTGTADTQYF
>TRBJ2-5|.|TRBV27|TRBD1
TGTGCCAGCAGTTTAGTGACAGGGGATAGGGAGACCCAGTACTTC
CASSLVTGDRETQYF
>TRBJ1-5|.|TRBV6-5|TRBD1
TGTGCCAGCAGTAAAGACAGGGTTCACAATCAGCCCCAGCATTTT
CASSKDRVHNQPQHF
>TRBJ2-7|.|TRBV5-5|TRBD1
TGTGCCAGCAGCTCGACAGGGGGCAACCCCTACGAGCAGTACTTC
CASSSTGGNPYEQYF
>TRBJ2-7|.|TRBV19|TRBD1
TGTGCCAGTAGTATCGGACAGGGGGCCTACGAGCAGTACTTC
CASSIGQGAYEQYF
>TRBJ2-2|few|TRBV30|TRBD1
TGTGCCTGGAGGACAGGGGGTGACACCGGGGAGCTGTTTTTT
CAWRTGGDTGELFF
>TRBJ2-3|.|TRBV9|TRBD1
TGTGCCAGCAGCGGGAAGACCCAGACAGGGGGCACAGATACGCAGTATTTT
CASSGKTQTGGTDTQYF
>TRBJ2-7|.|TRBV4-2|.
TGTGCCAGCAGCCAAGAAAGCGGGCCCTCCTACGAGCAGTACTTC
CASSQESGPSYEQYF
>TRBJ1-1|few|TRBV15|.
TGTGCCACCAGCAGAGATAAGGGGCGGAACACTGAAGCTTTCTTT
CATSRDKGRNTEAFF
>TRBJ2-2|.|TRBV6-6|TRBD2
TGTGCCAGCAGTTACGTTTGGGGGAGGGCCATCCGGGAGCTGTTTTTT
CASSYVWGRAIRELFF
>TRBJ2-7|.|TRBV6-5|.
TGTGCCAGCAGTTACGGCGGGGACCTCATCCCCTACGAGCAGTACTTC
CASSYGGDLIPYEQYF
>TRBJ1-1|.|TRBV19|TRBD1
TGTGCCAGCCTCCGGGGGACAGGGCCTTTGGCCACTGAAGCTTTCTTT
CASLRGTGPLATEAFF
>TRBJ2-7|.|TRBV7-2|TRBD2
TGTGCCAGCAGCACTAGCGGGGTCTCCTACGAGCAGTACTTC
CASSTSGVSYEQYF
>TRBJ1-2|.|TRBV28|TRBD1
TGTGCCAGCAGTTCCTTCCGGGGGGACAGGGATGGCTACACCTTC
CASSSFRGDRDGYTF
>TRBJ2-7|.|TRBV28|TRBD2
TGTGCCAGCAGTTCCCCTGGGCTAGCGGGAGGCTCCTACGAGCAGTACTTC
CASSSPGLAGGSYEQYF
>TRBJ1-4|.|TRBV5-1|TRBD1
TGCGCCAGCAGCACCCAGGGGGCTTGGGGTGAAAAACTGTTTTTT
CASSTQGAWGEKLFF
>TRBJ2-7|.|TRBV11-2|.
TGTGCCAGCAGCTCACTGGACCTCCGAGGGATCGAGCAGTACTTC
CASSSLDLRGIEQYF
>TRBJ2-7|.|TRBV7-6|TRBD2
TGTGCCAGCAGCTTTTCCCCAGCGGGAGTCTACGAGCAGTACTTC
CASSFSPAGVYEQYF
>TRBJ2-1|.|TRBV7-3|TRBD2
TGTGCCAGCAGCCCCCAAGCGGGAGTCTCCTACAATGAGCAGTTCTTC
CASSPQAGVSYNEQFF
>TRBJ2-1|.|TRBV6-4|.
TGTGCCAGCAGTGACTCCCCGGGTACCCGGGGTGAGCAGTTCTTC
CASSDSPGTRGEQFF
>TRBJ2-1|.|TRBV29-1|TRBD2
TGCAGCGTTAAAGAGCGGGAGGGCCCCACGGATGAGCAGTTCTTC
CSVKEREGPTDEQFF
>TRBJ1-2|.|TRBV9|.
TGTGCCAGCAGCACCCGGAACAGTGGCGCCTATGGCTACACCTTC
CASSTRNSGAYGYTF
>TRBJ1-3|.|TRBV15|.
TGTGCCACCAGCAGCCACTCTGGAAACACCATATATTTT
CATSSHSGNTIYF
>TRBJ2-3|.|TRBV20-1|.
TGCTCAACAGGTCGTACAGATACGCAGTATTTT
CSTGRTDTQYF
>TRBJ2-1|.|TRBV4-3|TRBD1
TGCGCCAGCAGCCAAGATCCCAGGGGGAACAATGAGCAGTTCTTC
CASSQDPRGNNEQFF
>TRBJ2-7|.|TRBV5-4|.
TGTGCCAGCAGCTGGGGAGAACTCGACGAGCAGTACTTC
CASSWGELDEQYF
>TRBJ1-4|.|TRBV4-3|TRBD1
TGCGCCAGCAGCCAAGGGACAGGCCGAATTACACAACTGTTTTTT
CASSQGTGRITQLFF
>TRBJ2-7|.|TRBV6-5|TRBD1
TGTGCCAGCAGTGGGGACAGGACCTACGAGCAGTACTTC
CASSGDRTYEQYF
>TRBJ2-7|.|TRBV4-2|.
TGTGCCAGCAGCCGTAGAGGAGACGAGCAGTACTTC
CASSRRGDEQYF
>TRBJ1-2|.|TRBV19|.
TGTGCCAGTAGTATGGGAGGGACCTATGGCTACACCTTC
CASSMGGTYGYTF
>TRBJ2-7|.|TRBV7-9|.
TGTGCCAGCAGCTTGTTCGAGGGCAACGAGCAGTACTTC
CASSLFEGNEQYF
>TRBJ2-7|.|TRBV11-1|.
TGTGCCAGCAGCTTAGGTCTAGCGCTTTCCTACGAGCAGTACTTC
CASSLGLALSYEQYF
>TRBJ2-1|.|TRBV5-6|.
TGTGCCAGCAGCGCCGCTACTACCCACAATGAGCAGTTCTTC
CASSAATTHNEQFF
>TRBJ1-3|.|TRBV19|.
TGTGCCAGTAGTTTAAAAAGTGGACTGTTTGGAAACACCATATATTTT
CASSLKSGLFGNTIYF
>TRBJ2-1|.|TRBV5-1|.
TGCGCCAGCAGACTAGCCCATGAGCAGTTCTTC
CASRLAHEQFF
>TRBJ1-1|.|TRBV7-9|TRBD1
TGTGCCAGCAGCACGGACAGGGGGTCCACTGAAGCTTTCTTT
CASSTDRGSTEAFF
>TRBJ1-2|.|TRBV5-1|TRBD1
TGCGCCAGCAGATCACAGGGGGACTATGGCTACACCTTC
CASRSQGDYGYTF
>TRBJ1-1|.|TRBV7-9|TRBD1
TGTGCCAGCAGCACTGCCGGACAGGTCCCCGATACGAACACTGAAGCTTTCTTT
CASSTAGQVPDTNTEAFF
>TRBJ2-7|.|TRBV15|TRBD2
TGTGCCACCAGCAGAGATGTCAGCGGGAGCTCCTACGAGCAGTACTTC
CATSRDVSGSSYEQYF
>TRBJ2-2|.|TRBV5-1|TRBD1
TGCGCCAGCACACGGGACAGGGTAACCGGGGAGCTGTTTTTT
CASTRDRVTGELFF
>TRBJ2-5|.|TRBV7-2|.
TGTGCCAGCAGCTTAGGATTGCAGGGTGAGACCCAGTACTTC
CASSLGLQGETQYF
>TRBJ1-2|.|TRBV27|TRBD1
TGTGCCAGCAGTTTCACAGGGGGCGACTATGGCTACACCTTC
CASSFTGGDYGYTF
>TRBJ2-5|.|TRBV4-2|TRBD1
TGTGCCAGCAGCCCACTTGGGACAGAAGAGACCCAGTACTTC
CASSPLGTEETQYF
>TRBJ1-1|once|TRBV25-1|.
TGTGCCAGCAGTGTTGGGCAGAACACTGAAGCTTTCTTT
CASSVGQNTEAFF
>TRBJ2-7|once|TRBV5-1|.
TGCGCCAGCAGCTTGGGGGGCAAGGGGGAGCAGTACTTC
CASSLGGKGEQYF
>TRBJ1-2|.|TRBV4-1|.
TGCGCCAGCAGCCAAGCTGCAGGGAACTATGGCTACACCTTC
CASSQAAGNYGYTF